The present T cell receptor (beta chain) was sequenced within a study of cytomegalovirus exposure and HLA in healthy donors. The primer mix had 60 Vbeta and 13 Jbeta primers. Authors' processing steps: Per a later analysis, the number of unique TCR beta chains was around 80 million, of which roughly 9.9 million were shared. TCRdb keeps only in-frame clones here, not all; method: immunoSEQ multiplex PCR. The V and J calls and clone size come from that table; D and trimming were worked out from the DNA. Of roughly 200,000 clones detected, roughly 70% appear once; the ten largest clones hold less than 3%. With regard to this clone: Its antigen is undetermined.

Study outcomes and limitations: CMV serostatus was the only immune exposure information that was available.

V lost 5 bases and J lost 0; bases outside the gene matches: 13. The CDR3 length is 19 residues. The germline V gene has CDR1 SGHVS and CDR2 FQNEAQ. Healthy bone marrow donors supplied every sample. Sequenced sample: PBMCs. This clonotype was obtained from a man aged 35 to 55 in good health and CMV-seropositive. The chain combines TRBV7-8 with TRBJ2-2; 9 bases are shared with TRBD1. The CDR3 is CASSPVGQGINPNTGELFF. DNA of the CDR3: TGTGCCAGCAGCCCGGTGGGACAGGGCATCAATCCGAACACCGGGGAGCTGTTTTTT.